This record covers a single T cell receptor (beta chain). These data originate in a study of metastatic and nonmetastatic thyroid tumors. Via MiXCR, TCRdb re-called the PCR reads. Of some 21,000 clones listed, 28% are singletons. This CDR3 has 15 residues. Germline CDR1 MRHNA, CDR2 SNTAGT. Losses at the gene ends were 3 bases for V and 7 bases for J; bases not matched to a gene: 7. Among the patients, none had received any treatment before thyroid surgery. This sequence originates from a male donor with papillary thyroid cancer or a benign thyroid nodule (not recorded which). Some clones in this sample may be carry-over from other donors' samples. The sequenced sample was tumor tissue. V is TRBV6-4 and J is TRBJ2-1; 9 positions match TRBD1. The CDR3 nucleotides read TGTGCCAGCAGTGATGCAGGGACAGGGAGGAATGAGCAGTTCTTC. This codes for CASSDAGTGRNEQFF.